This T cell receptor (beta chain) was obtained from a study of cytomegalovirus exposure and HLA in healthy donors. Germline trimming cut 5 bases from V and 1 base from J; bases unmatched to any gene: 15. The CDR3 loop spans 17 amino acids. Germline lookup yields CDR1 SGHKS and CDR2 YYEKEE (reference sequence). Primers included in the PCR were 60 Vbeta and 13 Jbeta primers. Sequenced by immunoSEQ multiplex PCR; TCRdb stores in-frame clones only, minus some. The sample consists of over 150,000 clones, roughly 70% of them appearing once. Sequencing input: PBMCs. The chain recombines TRBV5-5 with TRBJ2-7, with 7 bases identical to TRBD1. This clonotype originated in a woman aged 18-30 years in good health and CMV-seropositive. This CDR3 reads CASRPLTTGTDSYEQYF. The DNA for the CDR3 is TGTGCCAGCAGACCACTCACCACCGGGACAGATTCCTACGAGCAGTACTTC.